Listed below are T cell receptor beta chains from one sample, sequenced in a study of tumor-infiltrating lymphocytes in oesophageal squamous cell carcinoma. TCRdb re-called the PCR reads with MiXCR, one entry per CDR3 protein. The table has under 20,000 distinct CDR3 sequences, less than 45% seen once. The sequencing sample was made of normal esophageal tissue next to the tumor. The source is a male donor with esophageal squamous cell carcinoma. CDR3s leave out the opening cysteine and the closing phenylalanine or tryptophan. For some rows the clone size is stated as once, few or many, or as a class when expanded; others skip it.

clone size | J gene | V gene | CDR3 protein
- | TRBJ2-3 | TRBV7-6 | ASSEGHSTDTQY
- | - | TRBV7-8 | ASSQTGGPYEQY
- | TRBJ2-1 | TRBV19 | ASQESLLNEQF
many | TRBJ1-2 | TRBV28 | ASSLGVTGGYT
- | TRBJ2-4 | TRBV20-1 | SAEWGLAKNIQY
- | TRBJ1-1 | TRBV6-1 | ASTTGNTEAF
- | TRBJ2-1 | TRBV7-6 | ASSRMDSRGAKF
- | TRBJ2-1 | TRBV28 | ASNRDYSYNEQF
medium-sized | TRBJ2-1 | TRBV11-2 | ASSRDRVGEQF
- | - | TRBV7-6 | ASSTPGGVETQY
few | TRBJ2-7 | TRBV5-1 | ASSLETGDEQY
many | TRBJ2-2 | TRBV24-1 | ATSDPTSGAQGGTGELF
few | TRBJ1-5 | TRBV9 | ASSPGVSNQPQH
medium-sized | TRBJ2-1 | TRBV7-9 | ASSFASGSQVSYNEQF
few | TRBJ1-2 | TRBV6-4 | ASRKQGTYGYT
- | TRBJ1-5 | TRBV7-8 | ASSGAPDRSQPQH
many | TRBJ2-5 | TRBV6-4 | ASRPTGGQY
- | - | TRBV6-1 | ASRGPYEQY
- | TRBJ2-5 | TRBV19 | ASSIKETQY
few | TRBJ2-4 | TRBV7-8 | ASSLVPSGTARNIQY
many | TRBJ2-1 | TRBV7-6 | ASSLATASGSNEQF
- | TRBJ2-3 | TRBV7-3 | ASSPWDRGADTQY
many | TRBJ2-1 | TRBV7-9 | ASSVGLVNEQF
- | TRBJ2-5 | TRBV7-6 | ASSQGQGQETQY
many | TRBJ2-1 | TRBV5-7 | ASSFLSGYNEQF
many | - | TRBV7-9 | ASSNRDRGSYEQY
medium-sized | TRBJ2-3 | TRBV12-3/TRBV12-4 | ASSLRGQPPSTDTQY
- | - | TRBV10-3 | AIRTGQGADEQY
- | - | TRBV7-6 | ASSLDGGGTQY
few | TRBJ2-1 | TRBV24-1 | ASTSGSTNEQF
- | TRBJ2-1 | TRBV7-9 | ASSLGVWGSDYNEQF
- | TRBJ2-6 | TRBV7-6 | ASSLAQGFGANVLT
many | TRBJ1-5 | TRBV5-1 | ASSPTGSDNQPQH
- | TRBJ2-3 | TRBV5-5 | ASSLDSGSTDTQY
many | TRBJ2-6 | TRBV18 | ASSPRGTSASGASGANVLT
large | TRBJ2-1 | TRBV7-6 | ASSLARADEQF
- | - | TRBV7-8 | ASSPRLAGALNEQF
- | TRBJ2-1 | TRBV24-1 | ATSGSGGGRGYNEQF
- | TRBJ1-1 | TRBV7-6 | ASSLAHRGDTEAF
many | TRBJ1-1 | TRBV5-1 | ASSPGTLNTEAF
many | TRBJ2-3 | TRBV4-1 | ASSQNQGARGDTQY
few | TRBJ1-6 | TRBV6-1 | ASSYGEGPEQH
many | TRBJ2-3 | TRBV5-1 | ASSLEGSTDTQY
medium-sized | TRBJ2-7 | TRBV7-7 | ASSPDRGVYEQY
- | TRBJ2-3 | TRBV7-6 | ASSLGDSGRIGDTQY
many | TRBJ2-1 | TRBV6-1 | ASRKGTGTYG
- | TRBJ2-3 | TRBV19 | ASSKGAQITDTQY
medium-sized | TRBJ2-5 | TRBV5-8 | ASTIGLGQGQETQY
- | - | TRBV7-4 | ASSLGQIRKETQF
- | - | TRBV5-6 | ASSMLSVGEQY
- | TRBJ2-5 | TRBV24-1 | ATSDLGPAGTDQETQY
once | TRBJ1-1 | TRBV7-4 | ASSLAPLRF
many | TRBJ2-3 | TRBV11-2 | ASSLDAGTGITDTQY
- | - | TRBV10-3 | AISLDLRLNEQF
few | TRBJ2-1 | TRBV7-3 | ASSPSGDTYNEQF